This T cell receptor (beta chain) came from a study of T cell responses to AZD1222 COVID-19 vaccine. V lost 4 bases to trimming and J lost 5 bases, with 12 bases between them. Per the germline V gene, CDR1 is SGHAT and CDR2 is FQNNGV. The CDR3 length is 14 residues. Whole-study results and caveats: Without day 14 samples, only post-peak T cell repertoires were studied.

Here immunoSEQ multiplex PCR was the method, and the copy in TCRdb shows in-frame clones only, minus some. Of about 110,000 clones detected, nearly 90% appear once; the ten largest clones hold 2.5% to 3.5%. About this clone itself: Its antigen is currently unknown.

This chain joins TRBV11-2 and TRBJ1-5, with no clear D. The clonotype was recovered from an adult in good health. Sequenced material: peripheral blood, taken on day 0 of AZD1222 vaccination. The CDR3 reads CASSSGGRYQPQHF. As DNA, the CDR3 is TGTGCCAGCAGCTCAGGAGGCAGATATCAGCCCCAGCATTTT.